Shown below are 23 T cell receptor beta chains from a single sample sequenced in a study of T cell responses to AZD1222 COVID-19 vaccine (dated by TCRdb to the early 2020s). Library method: the immunoSEQ multiplex PCR assay. TCRdb stores this immuneACCESS table with in-frame sequences only. Part of the clones is absent; in the studies checked, under half of the shortfall reflects unresolved V genes, and no reason is known for the rest. In all, the sample holds roughly 48,000 clones, and about 91% of those were seen once. The ten largest clones capture less than 6% of the sample. The time point tag for this specimen amounts to: about 28 days (+/-7) after the second vaccine dose. The sample was peripheral blood, taken 28 days after the second AZD1222 dose. The receptors come from an adult who received the AZD1222 COVID-19 vaccine.

The chain combines TRBV21-1 with TRBJ2-3. TRBV21-1 is designated a pseudogene. The length of the CDR3 is 13 residues. Here the CDR3 reads CASSRGPSDTQYF. The CDR3 DNA sequence: TGTGCCAGCAGCAGGGGTCCATCAGATACGCAGTATTTT.

This chain connects TRBV5-6 to TRBJ2-3; 9 bases are a match to TRBD2. The V and J ends lost 2 bases and 2 bases, in that order; junction bases with no gene match: 6. In germline, CDR1 is SGHDT, CDR2 YYEEEE. The CDR3 is 16 amino acids. The CDR3 loop reads CASSLRLAGFTDTQYF. In nucleotides, the CDR3 is TGTGCCAGCAGCTTAAGGCTAGCGGGATTCACAGATACGCAGTATTTT.

This clone came up a few times. The V and J genes are TRBV27 and TRBJ2-2, with D unresolved. The V gene's germline CDR1 is MNHEY and CDR2 SMNVEV (reference sequence). This CDR3 is built from 13 residues. The V end lost 4 bases, the J end lost 4 bases, and 7 bases lay between the germline ends. CDR3 in amino acids: CASSSPGTGELFF. The CDR3 nucleotides read TGTGCCAGCAGTTCCCCGGGCACCGGGGAGCTGTTTTTT.

The rearrangement links TRBV10-3 to TRBJ1-1; a weak D match, TRBD1 (5 bases). V dropped 6 bases and J dropped 2 bases, with 16 bases sitting between them. CDR3 length: 15 amino acids. The germline CDR1 and CDR2 sequences are ENHRY and SYGVKD. Written as DNA, the CDR3 is TGTGCCATCAGGCCCTCGACAGCAAGAAACACTGAAGCTTTCTTT. It translates to CAIRPSTARNTEAFF.

This rearrangement joins TRBV4-2 to TRBJ2-7, with TRBD1 identical over 8 bases. The CDR3 has 14 amino acids. Germline CDR1 and CDR2: LGHNA and YNFKEQ. V gave up 4 bases and J gave up 2 bases; unmatched junction bases: 4. The CDR3 here is CASSPQGAAYEQYF. The CDR3 coding sequence is TGTGCCAGCAGCCCCCAGGGGGCAGCCTACGAGCAGTACTTC.

This clone was seen only a few times. V and J are TRBV20-1 and TRBJ2-7; D may be TRBD2 (5 bases). V was clipped by 2 bases and J by 4 bases, with 6 bases between them. The CDR3 extends over 11 amino acids. CDR1 is DFQATT and CDR2 is SNEGSKA in the germline V gene (reference sequence). CDR3 residues: CSARSGYEQYF. In DNA, the CDR3 is TGCAGTGCTAGATCGGGGTACGAGCAGTACTTC.

The gene calls are TRBV12-3 or TRBV12-4 and TRBJ1-4, with a tentative D call TRBD1 (6 bases). Trimming removed 6 bases from V and 11 bases from J, with 13 bases in between. The CDR3 consists of 12 residues. CDR3 in amino acids: CASRLRGKKLFF. The DNA of the CDR3 is TGTGCCAGCAGACTGAGGGGGAAGAAACTGTTTTTT.

The genes are TRBV5-3 and TRBJ2-1; D remains ambiguous. TRBV5-3 is recorded as an ORF, its role being uncertain. Trimming took off 0 bases at V and 6 bases at J, with 4 bases between the two ends. The CDR3 is 12 amino acids. The DNA for the CDR3 is TGTGCCAGAAGCTTGGCTACCAATGAGCAGTTCTTC. It codes for CARSLATNEQFF.

This sequence joins TRBV15 and TRBJ1-5; 10 bases are a match to TRBD1. This CDR3 comprises 15 residues. CDR1 is LNHNV, CDR2 YYDKDF, per germline (reference sequence). V trimming: 6 bases; J trimming: 6 bases; junction bases outside the gene matches: 8. CDR3 sequence reads: CATRPTGGLGQPQHF. The CDR3 nucleotides read TGTGCCACCAGGCCGACAGGGGGCTTAGGTCAGCCCCAGCATTTT. The complete variable domain, with remaining parts taken from reference TRBV15 and TRBJ1-5, reads DAMVIQNPRYQVTQFGKPVTLSCSQTLNHNVMYWYQQKSSQAPKLLFHYYDKDFNNEADTPDNFQSRRPNTSFCFLDIRSPGLGDTAMYLCATRPTGGLGQPQHFGDGTRLSIL.

The chain joins TRBV18 to TRBJ2-7; TRBD1 might be the D (6 bases). V lost 2 bases and J 2 bases, leaving 19 bases between the germline ends. This CDR3 contains 17 residues. CDR1 KGHSH and CDR2 LQKENI come from the germline V gene. The CDR3 spells CASSPNEMTGGTYEQYF. The CDR3 nucleotides are TGTGCCAGCTCACCAAACGAAATGACAGGAGGAACCTACGAGCAGTACTTC.

The chain employs TRBV7-6 and TRBJ1-2; D gene ambiguous. Germline V gene data show CDR1 as SGHVS and CDR2 as FNYEAQ. Trimming removed 5 bases from V and 6 bases from J, with 19 bases in between. This CDR3 spans 15 amino acids. CDR3 amino acids: CASSPRPSPIDGYTF. The CDR3 DNA follows: TGTGCCAGCAGCCCCCGACCGAGCCCCATCGATGGCTACACCTTC.

The chain combines TRBV5-5 with TRBJ2-1; 9 bases are a match to TRBD2. CDR3 length equals 15 residues. V lost 7 bases and J lost 8; bases outside the gene matches: 13. From germline, CDR1 is SGHKS and CDR2 YYEKEE (reference sequence). The CDR3 loop is CASAGRAGGEDEQFF. The CDR3 bases are TGTGCCAGCGCAGGCCGGGCGGGAGGGGAGGATGAGCAGTTCTTC.

The CDR3 sequence is CATSSPRDRYEKLFF. The CDR3 nucleotides read TGTGCCACCAGCAGTCCTCGGGACAGATATGAAAAACTGTTTTTT. The chain employs TRBV15 and TRBJ1-4; 7 nucleotides agree with TRBD1. This CDR3 is built from 15 residues. The trim removed 3 bases at V and 6 bases at J, leaving 7 bases unmatched. Germline V lookup: CDR1 LNHNV, CDR2 YYDKDF (reference sequence).

V and J are TRBV18 and TRBJ2-1, with D perhaps matching TRBD1 or TRBD2 (5 bases each). The length of the CDR3 is 12 residues. V was cut by 3 bases and J by 12 bases, with 12 bases left in between. Germline CDR1 reads KGHSH; CDR2 reads LQKENI. CDR3 amino acids: CASSPPGTLQFF. Written as DNA, the CDR3 is TGTGCCAGCTCACCGCCCGGGACGCTGCAGTTCTTC.

The chain carries TRBV4-2 and TRBJ2-2, with D hard to call. In germline, CDR1 is LGHNA, CDR2 YNFKEQ. The CDR3 has 15 residues. V shed 0 bases and J shed 0 bases, with 5 bases lying between them. CDR3 DNA sequence: TGTGCCAGCAGCCAAGAACAGCCGAACACCGGGGAGCTGTTTTTT. Protein product: CASSQEQPNTGELFF.

CDR3 bases: TGCGCCAGCAGCTTGGAGGCGGATCGAAACACCATATATTTT. Protein: CASSLEADRNTIYF. V gene TRBV5-1 combines with J gene TRBJ1-3; D unclear. V lost 0 bases to trimming and J lost 5 bases, with 9 bases between them. The length of the CDR3 is 14 residues. In germline, CDR1 is SGHRS, CDR2 YFSETQ.

This chain joins TRBV28 and TRBJ2-7; TRBD2 agrees at 9 bases. V shed 7 bases and J 0 bases; nucleotides not matched to a gene: 4. Germline V gene lookup returns CDR1 MDHEN and CDR2 SYDVKM. This CDR3 is 14 amino acids long. The CDR3 reads CASNLSGSSYEQYF. The CDR3 DNA sequence: TGTGCCAGCAACCTTAGCGGGAGCTCCTACGAGCAGTACTTC.

CDR3 sequence (DNA): TGTGCCAGCAGTTACATCCAGCAAGAGACCCAGTACTTC. Translating it yields CASSYIQQETQYF. The genes are TRBV6-2 or TRBV6-3 and TRBJ2-5; D is ambiguous. CDR3 length: 13 amino acids. From germline, CDR1 is MNHEY and CDR2 SVGEGT. V was cut by 2 bases and J by 2 bases, with 6 bases left in between.

This clone was observed a single time. V usage is TRBV6-5 and J usage is TRBJ1-2, with 7 bases fitting TRBD1. The CDR3 loop spans 15 amino acids. With 6 bases clipped from V and 3 bases from J, the junction kept 10 bases outside the gene matches. The V gene's germline CDR1 is MNHEY and CDR2 SVGAGI. CDR3: CASSNPLTGHYGYTF. The CDR3 DNA is TGTGCCAGCAGCAACCCTTTGACAGGGCACTATGGCTACACCTTC.

The chain employs TRBV10-3 and TRBJ2-7; no definite D call. The germline gives CDR1 ENHRY, CDR2 SYGVKD. V was shortened by 11 bases and J by 5 bases, with 10 bases between the two germline ends. This CDR3 has 10 residues. This CDR3 is CALIFNEQYF. CDR3 sequence (DNA): TGTGCCCTCATCTTCAACGAGCAGTACTTC.

This chain uses TRBV5-4 with TRBJ1-2; D is perhaps TRBD1 (6 bases). This CDR3 has 15 residues. Trimming shortened V by 3 bases and J by 7 bases, and 19 bases separated the two germline ends. Germline loops: CDR1 SGHNT, CDR2 YYREEE (reference sequence). CDR3 protein: CASSYPDWTELGYTF. The CDR3 DNA follows: TGTGCCAGCAGCTACCCAGACTGGACAGAGCTTGGCTACACCTTC.

The CDR3 protein is CASTYTGELFF. CDR3 DNA: TGTGCCAGCACCTATACCGGGGAGCTGTTTTTT. This chain links TRBV7-9 with TRBJ2-2; D gene uncertain. This CDR3 spans 11 amino acids. Germline CDR1 reads SEHNR; CDR2 reads FQNEAQ (reference sequence). Trimming shortened V by 7 bases and J by 5 bases, and 5 bases separated the two germline ends.

V and J are TRBV7-8 and TRBJ1-1, with TRBD1 matching 7 bases. The V gene end was trimmed by 3 bases and the J gene end by 0 bases; junction bases not matched to a gene: 10. From germline, CDR1 is SGHVS and CDR2 FQNEAQ. This CDR3 has 17 residues. The CDR3 is CASSLGQTGLLNTEAFF. CDR3 bases: TGTGCCAGCAGCTTGGGACAGACCGGACTCTTGAACACTGAAGCTTTCTTT.